This passage covers 19 T cell receptor beta chains from one sample sequenced in a study of blood T cell repertoires in COVID-19 (dated by TCRdb to between 2020 and 2021). Library prep was done by the immunoSEQ multiplex PCR assay. This is the immuneACCESS table as TCRdb keeps it, with only in-frame sequences that have V and J called. A part of the clones is gone; compared with another copy, unresolved V genes explain less than half, and the rest is unexplained. The sample table records around 100,000 clones; around 90% of these occur just once. The ten largest clones take up less than 6.5% of the sample. The sequenced sample was peripheral blood. The receptors stem from a human donor in a cohort sampled during active COVID-19.

The chain links TRBV12-5 to TRBJ2-1, with 9 bases aligning to TRBD2. The CDR3 length is 13 residues. Germline loops: CDR1 LGHNT, CDR2 FRNRAP. V lost 5 bases and J lost 15; bases outside the gene matches: 11. CDR3 coding DNA: TGTGCTAGTGGTCCCCCAGCGGGAGGTTCGCCGTTCTTC. This encodes CASGPPAGGSPFF.

The chain joins TRBV12-3 or TRBV12-4 to TRBJ1-2; a weak D match, TRBD1 (6 bases). This CDR3 has 13 residues. Trimming stripped 6 bases from V and 4 bases from J, with 12 bases between. DNA of the CDR3: TGTGCCAGCAGAAAGGGGGGGGCCTATGGCTACACCTTC. Translation gives CASRKGGAYGYTF.

The chain recombines TRBV24-1 with TRBJ2-4, with TRBD2 identical over 7 bases. This CDR3 contains 17 residues. Looked up from germline, CDR1 is KGHDR and CDR2 is SFDVKD. The V and J ends lost 4 bases and 8 bases, in that order; junction bases with no gene match: 16. In DNA, the CDR3 is TGTGCCACCAGTGACAGTCATGGGACTACAACTAAACACATTCAGTACTTC. It yields the protein CATSDSHGTTTKHIQYF.

This chain connects TRBV3-1 (or the pseudogene TRBV3-2) to TRBJ2-3; 9 bases match TRBD1. The length of the CDR3 is 15 residues. In germline, CDR1 is LGHDT, CDR2 YNNKEL (reference sequence). V was clipped by 4 bases and J by 8 bases; unmatched bases: 10. CDR3: CASSPPGQGKVTQYF. DNA of the CDR3: TGTGCCAGCAGCCCCCCGGGACAGGGAAAAGTTACGCAGTATTTT.

The gene calls are TRBV5-1 and TRBJ1-1; D is perhaps TRBD1 (5 bases). The length of the CDR3 is 14 residues. The ends were cut back, 3 bases at V and 7 bases at J, with 16 bases in the middle. Germline V gene lookup returns CDR1 SGHRS and CDR2 YFSETQ. In DNA, the CDR3 is TGCGCCAGCAGCTCCCAGGGATTAACAGGTGAAGCTTTCTTT. This sequence encodes CASSSQGLTGEAFF.

In DNA form, the CDR3 reads TGTGCCAGCAGCTTATCAGGGTCGGCTAACTATGGCTACACCTTC. This codes for CASSLSGSANYGYTF. The chain carries TRBV7-2 and TRBJ1-2; TRBD1 is a possible D gene (5 bases). In germline, CDR1 is SGHTA, CDR2 FQGNSA. V lost 2 bases and J lost 0, with 10 bases in between. This CDR3 contains 15 residues.

CDR3 DNA: TGTGCCAGCAGCGACCGGACAGGGTCCGTTGGGGAGCTGTTTTTT. Translated: CASSDRTGSVGELFF. The V and J genes are TRBV9 and TRBJ2-2; the match to TRBD1 covers 8 bases. The CDR3 sequence is 15 residues long. V lost 3 bases and J lost 8; bases outside the gene matches: 9. Per the germline V gene, CDR1 is SGDLS and CDR2 is YYNGEE.

CDR3 amino acids: CASSLEAILGYNEQFF. The CDR3 DNA reads as TGCGCCAGCAGCTTGGAGGCAATTCTAGGCTACAATGAGCAGTTCTTC. The V gene is TRBV5-1, the J gene TRBJ2-1; D is uncertain. This CDR3 has 16 amino acids. Germline lookup yields CDR1 SGHRS and CDR2 YFSETQ. Trimming took 0 bases from V and 3 from J, leaving 13 bases between them.

V and J are TRBV9 and TRBJ2-3, with 8 bases aligning to TRBD1. Germline loops: CDR1 SGDLS, CDR2 YYNGEE. J gave up 3 bases and V 0 bases, and 3 bases lay outside the gene matches. The CDR3 sequence is 15 residues long. The CDR3: CASSVAQGATDTQYF. The CDR3 coding sequence is TGTGCCAGCAGCGTAGCTCAGGGGGCAACAGATACGCAGTATTTT.

The gene calls are TRBV2 and TRBJ2-7, with 7 bases fitting TRBD1. The ends lost 6 bases at V and 4 bases at J; junction bases unmatched: 9. CDR3 length: 14 residues. Germline CDR1 reads SNHLY; CDR2 reads FYNNEI. CDR3 loop: CASSRQGSPYEQYF. In DNA, the CDR3 is TGTGCCAGCAGCAGACAGGGATCGCCTTACGAGCAGTACTTC.

This clone has a single count. This sequence joins TRBV12-3 or TRBV12-4 and TRBJ1-1; 7 nucleotides align to TRBD1. The J segment lost 7 bases and the V segment lost 3 bases, leaving 2 bases of the junction unmatched. This CDR3 comprises 12 residues. CDR3 protein: CASSLRDSEAFF. The CDR3 DNA reads TGTGCCAGCAGTTTGCGGGACAGTGAAGCTTTCTTT.

The rearrangement links TRBV5-4 to TRBJ2-5; TRBD2 aligns across 9 bases. The germline gives CDR1 SGHNT, CDR2 YYREEE (reference sequence). CDR3 size: 16 residues. After removal of 1 base from V and 3 bases from J, the junction contained 7 bases not matched to a gene. The CDR3 sequence: CASSLTAGGWEETQYF. The CDR3 DNA follows: TGTGCCAGCAGCTTGACAGCGGGGGGTTGGGAAGAGACCCAGTACTTC.

This chain uses TRBV11-3 with TRBJ2-7; possible D gene TRBD1, 5 bases. The CDR3 is made up of 15 amino acids. From germline, CDR1 is SGHNT and CDR2 YENEEA. Trimming left V 4 bases short and J 4 bases short, with 17 bases between. The CDR3 region has the DNA TGTGCCAGCAGCTCCTCACAGGTTACACGTTACGAGCAGTACTTC. Protein sequence: CASSSSQVTRYEQYF.

V usage is TRBV11-2 and J usage is TRBJ2-7; 8 bases match TRBD1. The ends lost 3 bases at V and 4 bases at J; junction bases unmatched: 11. Germline V gene sequence: CDR1 SGHAT, CDR2 FQNNGV. The length of the CDR3 is 16 residues. CDR3 nucleotides: TGTGCCAGCAGCTTCTCTCGGACAGGGACAGATTACGAGCAGTACTTC. Translated: CASSFSRTGTDYEQYF.

This chain links TRBV7-3 with TRBJ2-3; TRBD2 aligns across 14 bases. There are 18 residues in the CDR3. From germline, CDR1 is SGHTA and CDR2 FQGTGA. V lost 0 bases and J lost 0; bases outside the gene matches: 2. CDR3 region: CASSLTGLAGESTDTQYF. The CDR3 bases are TGTGCCAGCAGCTTAACGGGACTAGCGGGAGAGAGCACAGATACGCAGTATTTT.

The rearrangement joins TRBV5-6 to TRBJ1-6; D gene uncertain. The CDR3 length is 13 residues. The V end was cut by 2 bases, the J end by 9 bases, with 9 bases between. Germline-derived CDR1 and CDR2 are SGHDT and YYEEEE. The CDR3 spells CASSFISGSPLHF. CDR3 DNA: TGTGCCAGCAGCTTTATTTCGGGTTCACCCCTCCACTTT. The full variable domain, its missing parts supplied by reference TRBV5-6 and TRBJ1-6, is DAGVTQSPTHLIKTRGQQVTLRCSPKSGHDTVSWYQQALGQGPQFIFQYYEEEERQRGNFPDRFSGHQFPNYSSELNVNALLLGDSALYLCASSFISGSPLHFGNGTRLTVT.

This clone was found once. This sample also contains other DNA sequences that code for the same CDR3. The J gene is TRBJ2-7, the V gene TRBV7-2; D unresolved. V was clipped by 4 bases and J by 2 bases, with 3 bases between them. Germline CDR1 reads SGHTA; CDR2 reads FQGNSA. The CDR3 length is 11 residues. The CDR3 here is CASSSTYEQYF. The CDR3 bases are TGTGCCAGCAGCTCAACCTACGAGCAGTACTTC.

The chain recombines TRBV27 with TRBJ1-6; TRBD1 is a possible D gene (5 bases). Germline V gene data show CDR1 as MNHEY and CDR2 as SMNVEV (reference sequence). Trimming shortened V by 5 bases and J by 0 bases, and 14 bases separated the two germline ends. The CDR3 contains 17 residues. The CDR3 region is CASSRASRGSYNSPLHF. CDR3 DNA sequence: TGTGCCAGCAGTCGTGCCTCTAGGGGCTCCTATAATTCACCCCTCCACTTT.

The CDR3 is CASSVRQGLGYTF. For the CDR3, the DNA is TGTGCCAGCAGTGTAAGGCAGGGGTTGGGCTACACCTTC. V is TRBV2 and J is TRBJ1-2, with a weak D call TRBD1 (6 bases). Germline V gene lookup returns CDR1 SNHLY and CDR2 FYNNEI. The V end lost 4 bases, the J end lost 8 bases, and 14 bases lay between the germline ends. This CDR3 is 13 amino acids long.